This T cell receptor (beta chain) was profiled in a study of blood T cell repertoires in COVID-19. Study as a whole: Samples representing acute and convalescent COVID-19 were sourced from the United States, Italy and Spain. Sources were T cells, B-cell-depleted T cells, or PBMCs; the material itself was cDNA or gDNA.

Methods used by the authors: Amplification of reference gene primers was used by the study to estimate nucleated cell counts. Repertoires were generated with immunoSEQ multiplex PCR, while TCRdb's copy carries only in-frame clones and drops some. The D gene and trimming were derived from the DNA, and the V and J assignments and clone size from that table. The data contain about 150,000 clones, 75% to 85% of them singletons. This clone appeared a single time. Looked up from germline, CDR1 is LNHDA and CDR2 is SQIVND (reference sequence). J was trimmed by 8 bases and V by 5 bases; bases with no gene match: 5. This CDR3 is 13 amino acids long.

The chain joins TRBV19 to TRBJ1-5; TRBD1 matches 8 bases. Sequenced: peripheral blood. The origin of this receptor is a man aged 55-75 years with active or convalescent COVID-19. The CDR3 spells CASSVNRGKPQHF. CDR3 DNA sequence: TGTGCCAGTAGTGTTAACAGGGGGAAGCCCCAGCATTTT.